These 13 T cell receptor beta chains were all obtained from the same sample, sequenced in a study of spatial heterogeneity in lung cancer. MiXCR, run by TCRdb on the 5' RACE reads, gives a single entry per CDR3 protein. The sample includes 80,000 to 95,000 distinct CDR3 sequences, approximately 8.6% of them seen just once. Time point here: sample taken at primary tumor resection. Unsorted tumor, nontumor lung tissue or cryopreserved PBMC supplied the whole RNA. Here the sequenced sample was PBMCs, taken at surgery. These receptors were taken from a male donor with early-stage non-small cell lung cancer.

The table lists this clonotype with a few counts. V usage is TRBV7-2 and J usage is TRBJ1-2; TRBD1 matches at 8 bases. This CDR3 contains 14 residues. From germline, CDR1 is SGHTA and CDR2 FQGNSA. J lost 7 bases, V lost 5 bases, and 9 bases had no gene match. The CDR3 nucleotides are TGTGCCAGCAGCCCAGGACAGGGTATGTCTGGCTACACCTTC. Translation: CASSPGQGMSGYTF.

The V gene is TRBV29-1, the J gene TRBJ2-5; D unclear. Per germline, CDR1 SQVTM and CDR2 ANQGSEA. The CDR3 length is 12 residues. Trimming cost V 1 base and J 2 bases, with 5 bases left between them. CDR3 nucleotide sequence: TGCAGCGTTGAAGGGTTGCAAGAGACCCAGTACTTC. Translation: CSVEGLQETQYF.

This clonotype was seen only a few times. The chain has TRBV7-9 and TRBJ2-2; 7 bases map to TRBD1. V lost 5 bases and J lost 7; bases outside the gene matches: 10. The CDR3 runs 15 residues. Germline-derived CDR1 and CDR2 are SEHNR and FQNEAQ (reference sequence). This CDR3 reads CASSRRGGEVGELFF. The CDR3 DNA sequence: TGTGCCAGCAGCCGTAGAGGGGGCGAAGTCGGGGAGCTGTTTTTT. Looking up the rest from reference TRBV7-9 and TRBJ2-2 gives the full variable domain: DTGVSQNPRHKITKRGQNVTFRCDPISEHNRLYWYRQTLGQGPEFLTYFQNEAQLEKSRLLSDRFSAERPKGSFSTLEIQRTEQGDSAMYLCASSRRGGEVGELFFGEGSRLTVL.

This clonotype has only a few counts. The CDR3 here is CASLASGTRTGELFF. The CDR3 DNA sequence: TGTGCCAGTTTAGCTTCCGGGACACGCACCGGGGAGCTGTTTTTT. The chain carries TRBV5-8 and TRBJ2-2; D possibly corresponds to TRBD1 (6 bases). V lost 8 bases and J lost 4, with 18 bases in between. Per the germline V gene, CDR1 is SGHTS and CDR2 is YDEGEE. The CDR3 sequence is 15 residues long.

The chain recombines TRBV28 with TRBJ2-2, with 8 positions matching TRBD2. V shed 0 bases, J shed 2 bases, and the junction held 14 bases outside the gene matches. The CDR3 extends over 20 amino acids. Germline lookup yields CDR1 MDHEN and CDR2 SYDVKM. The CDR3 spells CASSLWGSGSGSSNTGELFF. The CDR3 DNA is TGTGCCAGCAGTTTATGGGGAAGCGGGAGCGGTTCGAGCAACACCGGGGAGCTGTTTTTT.

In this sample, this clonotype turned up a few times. The CDR3 DNA is TGTGCCAGCAGCTTAAATGTCCAGCCCCAGCATTTT. It yields the protein CASSLNVQPQHF. The chain joins TRBV7-2 to TRBJ1-5; no reliable D call. Germline CDR1 reads SGHTA; CDR2 reads FQGNSA. Trimming took off 2 bases at V and 7 bases at J, with 6 bases between the two ends. The CDR3 consists of 12 residues.

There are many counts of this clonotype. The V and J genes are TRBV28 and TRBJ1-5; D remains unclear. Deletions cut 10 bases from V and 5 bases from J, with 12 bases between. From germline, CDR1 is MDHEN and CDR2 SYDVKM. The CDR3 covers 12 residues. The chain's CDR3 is CATVSGHQPQHF. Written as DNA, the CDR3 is TGTGCCACGGTTAGTGGCCATCAGCCCCAGCATTTT. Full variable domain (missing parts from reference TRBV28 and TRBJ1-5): DVKVTQSSRYLVKRTGEKVFLECVQDMDHENMFWYRQDPGLGLRLIYFSYDVKMKEKGDIPEGYSVSREKKERFSLILESASTNQTSMYLCATVSGHQPQHFGDGTRLSIL.

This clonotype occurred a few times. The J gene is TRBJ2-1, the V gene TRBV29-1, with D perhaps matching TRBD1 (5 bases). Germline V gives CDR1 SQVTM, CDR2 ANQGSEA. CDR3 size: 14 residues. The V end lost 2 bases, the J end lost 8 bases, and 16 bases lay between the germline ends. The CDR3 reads CSVEQGYTPDEQFF. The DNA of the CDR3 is TGCAGCGTTGAACAGGGCTACACCCCCGATGAGCAGTTCTTC.

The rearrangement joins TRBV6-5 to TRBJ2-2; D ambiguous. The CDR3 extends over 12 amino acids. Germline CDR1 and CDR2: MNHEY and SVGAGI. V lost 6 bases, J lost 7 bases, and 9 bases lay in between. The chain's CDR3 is CASSIFSGELFF. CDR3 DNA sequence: TGTGCCAGCAGCATTTTTAGCGGGGAGCTGTTTTTT.

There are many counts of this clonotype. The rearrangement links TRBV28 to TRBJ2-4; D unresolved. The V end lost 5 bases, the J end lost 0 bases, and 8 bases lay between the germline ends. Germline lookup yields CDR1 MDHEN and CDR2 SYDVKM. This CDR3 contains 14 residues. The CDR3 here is CASSRTRAKNIQYF. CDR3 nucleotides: TGTGCCAGCAGTCGTACGAGAGCCAAAAACATTCAGTACTTC. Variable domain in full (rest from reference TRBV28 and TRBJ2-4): DVKVTQSSRYLVKRTGEKVFLECVQDMDHENMFWYRQDPGLGLRLIYFSYDVKMKEKGDIPEGYSVSREKKERFSLILESASTNQTSMYLCASSRTRAKNIQYFGAGTRLSVL.

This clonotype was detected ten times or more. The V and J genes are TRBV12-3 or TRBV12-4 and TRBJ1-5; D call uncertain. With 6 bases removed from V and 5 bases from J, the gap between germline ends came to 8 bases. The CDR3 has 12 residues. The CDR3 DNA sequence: TGTGCCAGCAGCTACTCCGATCAGCCCCAGCATTTT. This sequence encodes CASSYSDQPQHF.

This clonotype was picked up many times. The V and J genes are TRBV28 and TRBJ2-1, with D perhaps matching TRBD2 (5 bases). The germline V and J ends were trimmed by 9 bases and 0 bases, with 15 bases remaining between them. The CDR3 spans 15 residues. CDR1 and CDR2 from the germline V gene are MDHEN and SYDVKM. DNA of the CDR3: TGTGCCAGTGGACCCGGAGGTAGCTCCTACAATGAGCAGTTCTTC. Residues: CASGPGGSSYNEQFF.

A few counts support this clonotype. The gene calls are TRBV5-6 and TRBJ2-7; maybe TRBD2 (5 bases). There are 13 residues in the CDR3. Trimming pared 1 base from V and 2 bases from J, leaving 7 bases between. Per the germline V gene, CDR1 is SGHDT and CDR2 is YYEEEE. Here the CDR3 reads CASSLTRAYEQYF. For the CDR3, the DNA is TGTGCCAGCAGCTTGACGAGGGCCTACGAGCAGTACTTC.